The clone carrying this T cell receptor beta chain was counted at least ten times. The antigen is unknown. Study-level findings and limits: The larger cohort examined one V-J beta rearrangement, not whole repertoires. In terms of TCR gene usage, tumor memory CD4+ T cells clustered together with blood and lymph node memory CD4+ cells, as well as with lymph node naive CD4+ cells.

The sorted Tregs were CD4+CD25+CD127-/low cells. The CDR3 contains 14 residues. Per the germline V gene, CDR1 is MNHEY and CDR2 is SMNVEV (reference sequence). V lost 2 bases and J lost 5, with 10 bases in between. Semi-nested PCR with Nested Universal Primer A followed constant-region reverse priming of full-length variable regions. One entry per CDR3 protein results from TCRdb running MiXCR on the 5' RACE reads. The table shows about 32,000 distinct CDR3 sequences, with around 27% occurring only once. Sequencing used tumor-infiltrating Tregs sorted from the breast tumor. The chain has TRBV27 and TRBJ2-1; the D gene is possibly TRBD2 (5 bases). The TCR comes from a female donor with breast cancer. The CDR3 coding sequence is TGTGCCAGCAGTTTAAGCCTAGCCCACAATGAGCAGTTCTTC. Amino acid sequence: CASSLSLAHNEQFF.